The 22 T cell receptor beta chains below come from one sample, sequenced in a study of cytomegalovirus exposure and HLA in healthy donors. PCR was performed using 60 Vbeta and 13 Jbeta primers. Profiled with immunoSEQ multiplex PCR; TCRdb holds only in-frame clones, not every one. The table has 130,000 to 150,000 clones, around 72% seen once; the top ten hold more than 3.5%. Sequencing input: PBMCs. These receptors were taken from a man younger than 35 in good health and CMV-seropositive.

This clone was detected a few times. The chain links TRBV2 to TRBJ2-7; 8 bases line up with TRBD1. The V gene's germline CDR1 is SNHLY and CDR2 FYNNEI. The length of the CDR3 is 16 residues. The trim removed 8 bases at V and 4 bases at J, leaving 16 bases unmatched. CDR3 loop: CASGNPWDRTSYEQYF. Written as DNA, the CDR3 is TGTGCCAGCGGTAACCCTTGGGACAGGACGTCATACGAGCAGTACTTC.

The rearrangement joins TRBV9 to TRBJ2-1; TRBD2 matches at 9 bases. The CDR3 sequence is 17 residues long. Germline V lookup: CDR1 SGDLS, CDR2 YYNGEE. V lost 6 bases to trimming and J lost 8 bases; unmatched junction nucleotides: 18. Written as DNA, the CDR3 is TGTGCCAGCACACCAACAGGGGATCTAGCGGGATACGATGAGCAGTTCTTC. It specifies CASTPTGDLAGYDEQFF.

V and J are TRBV5-6 and TRBJ2-5, with D possibly TRBD1 on 7 matching bases. Germline CDR1 SGHDT, CDR2 YYEEEE. V shed 3 bases and J shed 11 bases, with 26 bases lying between them. The CDR3 totals 16 residues. The CDR3 here is CASSSFEGGASREQYF. The CDR3 DNA reads as TGTGCCAGCAGCTCCTTTGAAGGGGGCGCCTCTCGGGAGCAGTACTTC.

Worth noting for this clone: The junction and the germline gene differ at one end; a read error may be behind it. The chain's CDR3 is CASSLGTGGSGANVLTF. CDR3 nucleotides: TGTGCTAGCAGCTTGGGGACAGGGGGGTCCGGGGCCAACGTCCTGACTTTC. This sequence joins TRBV7-7 and TRBJ2-6; 11 bases align to TRBD1. The germline gives CDR1 SSHAT, CDR2 FNYEAQ (reference sequence). This CDR3 comprises 17 residues.

The chain carries TRBV4-1 and TRBJ2-5; no clear D gene. The CDR3 is made up of 13 amino acids. Per germline, CDR1 MGHRA and CDR2 YSYEKL. Trimming took off 4 bases at V and 2 bases at J, with 8 bases between the two ends. CDR3 amino acids: CASSLGPQETQYF. The CDR3 DNA follows: TGCGCCAGCAGCCTGGGCCCACAAGAGACCCAGTACTTC.

This sequence joins TRBV5-1 and TRBJ1-2, with 9 nucleotides matching TRBD1. Germline loops: CDR1 SGHRS, CDR2 YFSETQ. V shed 0 bases and J 7 bases; nucleotides not matched to a gene: 10. CDR3 length equals 16 residues. CDR3 sequence: CASSLATGGEYGGYTF. CDR3 coding DNA: TGCGCCAGCAGCTTGGCCACAGGGGGCGAGTATGGTGGCTACACCTTC.

This clone appeared a single time. This chain uses TRBV2 with TRBJ2-2, with D possibly being TRBD1 (5 bases). This CDR3 has 19 residues. Deletions cut 3 bases from V and 6 bases from J, with 26 bases between. The germline CDR1 and CDR2 sequences are SNHLY and FYNNEI. DNA of the CDR3: TGTGCCAGCAGTGATAACACAGTTCCCGTTGGGGCCCCCCCCGGGGAGCTGTTTTTT. Residues: CASSDNTVPVGAPPGELFF.

V gene TRBV6-5 combines with J gene TRBJ1-5; 7 positions match TRBD1. V shed 8 bases and J 6 bases; nucleotides not matched to a gene: 13. From germline, CDR1 is MNHEY and CDR2 SVGAGI. CDR3 length: 15 residues. The CDR3 coding sequence is TGTGCCAGCTCCCTTAAACCAGGGACAGCTCAGCCCCAGCATTTT. Amino acid sequence: CASSLKPGTAQPQHF.

The V and J genes are TRBV27 and TRBJ1-6, with TRBD1 matching 10 bases. Germline loops: CDR1 MNHEY, CDR2 SMNVEV (reference sequence). The CDR3 runs to 14 residues. Losses at the gene ends were 6 bases for V and 6 bases for J; bases not matched to a gene: 2. CDR3 sequence reads: CASSRQGANSPLHF. In DNA form, the CDR3 reads TGTGCCAGCAGCAGACAGGGGGCTAATTCACCCCTCCACTTT.

The rearrangement uses TRBV2 and TRBJ1-5; D unclear. The CDR3 is 15 residues long. V gave up 3 bases and J gave up 6 bases, with 15 bases separating them. Germline CDR1 reads SNHLY; CDR2 reads FYNNEI. In DNA form, the CDR3 reads TGTGCCAGCAGTGAGGGGTCAGTGGGAGGTCAGCCCCAGCATTTT. This translates into CASSEGSVGGQPQHF.

The rearrangement links TRBV5-1 to TRBJ2-7; 9 nucleotides match TRBD1. The CDR3 is made up of 16 amino acids. V was pared by 4 bases and J by 4 bases, with 12 bases of the junction left unmatched. The germline gives CDR1 SGHRS, CDR2 YFSETQ. The CDR3 loop reads CASSNAGTGFRYEQYF. DNA of the CDR3: TGCGCCAGCAGCAACGCCGGGACAGGGTTTCGTTACGAGCAGTACTTC.

The gene calls are TRBV27 and TRBJ2-5; 11 bases map to TRBD1. The CDR3 loop spans 16 amino acids. CDR1 and CDR2 from the germline V gene are MNHEY and SMNVEV (reference sequence). V shed 3 bases and J 5 bases; nucleotides not matched to a gene: 8. CDR3 coding DNA: TGTGCCAGCAGTTTGAGGACAGGGGGCTATTGGGAGACCCAGTACTTC. Protein product: CASSLRTGGYWETQYF.

The chain links TRBV30 to TRBJ2-3, with TRBD1 matching 7 bases. V lost 7 bases, J lost 0 bases, and 7 bases stayed unmatched. Looked up from germline, CDR1 is GTSNPN and CDR2 is SVGIG (reference sequence). CDR3 length: 14 residues. In DNA, the CDR3 is TGTGCCTCCCGACAGGGCCCTAGCACAGATACGCAGTATTTT. It is translated as CASRQGPSTDTQYF.

The genes are TRBV7-9 and TRBJ1-2; 7 bases map to TRBD1. This CDR3 spans 15 amino acids. CDR1 and CDR2 from the germline V gene are SEHNR and FQNEAQ (reference sequence). J was trimmed by 2 bases and V by 5 bases; bases with no gene match: 8. CDR3 protein: CASSPGQNLNYGYTF. CDR3 nucleotides: TGTGCCAGCAGCCCGGGACAGAATTTGAACTATGGCTACACCTTC.

The V gene is TRBV11-2, the J gene TRBJ2-3, with D perhaps TRBD2 (6 bases). The V gene's germline CDR1 is SGHAT and CDR2 FQNNGV. Between the trimmed V and J ends, which lost 2 bases and 4 bases, there was a span of 19 bases. CDR3 length: 17 amino acids. The CDR3 protein is CASSLRGLGAAADTQYF. DNA of the CDR3: TGTGCCAGCAGCTTAAGGGGACTCGGGGCAGCGGCAGATACGCAGTATTTT.

The V call is TRBV7-9, the J call TRBJ1-5; the match to TRBD1 covers 8 bases. Germline V gene lookup returns CDR1 SEHNR and CDR2 FQNEAQ (reference sequence). Trimming took 4 bases from V and 5 from J; bases not matched to a gene: 7. The CDR3 extends over 15 amino acids. The CDR3 bases are TGTGCCAGCAGCTCCCTGGACAGGGTGGATCAGCCCCAGCATTTT. Its translation is CASSSLDRVDQPQHF.

This clone was counted a single time. V and J are TRBV14 and TRBJ1-1, with D perhaps matching TRBD1 (5 bases). This CDR3 has 15 residues. Germline V gene data show CDR1 as SGHDN and CDR2 as FVKESK. The V and J ends lost 4 bases and 0 bases respectively, with 12 bases between them. As DNA, the CDR3 is TGTGCCAGCAGCCGTCAGGGTTTCATGAACACTGAAGCTTTCTTT. Amino acid sequence: CASSRQGFMNTEAFF.

The gene calls are TRBV2 and TRBJ1-1; perhaps TRBD1 as D (6 bases). Germline assignment: CDR1 SNHLY and CDR2 FYNNEI. The CDR3 has 14 amino acids. V lost 9 bases, J lost 0 bases, and 14 bases lay in between. This CDR3 is CASRHRVMNTEAFF. In DNA form, the CDR3 reads TGTGCCAGTCGACACAGGGTGATGAACACTGAAGCTTTCTTT.

The rearrangement joins TRBV6-5 to TRBJ2-1, with TRBD1 as a possible D gene (7 bases). Germline loops: CDR1 MNHEY, CDR2 SVGAGI. Trimming removed 7 bases at V and 4 bases at J, with 14 bases between. This CDR3 comprises 14 residues. This CDR3 reads CASTRGAGYNEQFF. CDR3 coding DNA: TGTGCCAGCACCAGGGGGGCGGGGTACAATGAGCAGTTCTTC.

The J gene is TRBJ2-7, the V gene TRBV18, with D possibly matching TRBD2 (5 bases). The CDR3 is 14 residues long. Germline-derived CDR1 and CDR2 are KGHSH and LQKENI. V was trimmed by 7 bases and J by 2 bases, leaving 15 bases between them. The CDR3 protein is CASWAGDPPYEQYF. In DNA form, the CDR3 reads TGTGCCAGCTGGGCCGGGGATCCCCCCTACGAGCAGTACTTC.

V is TRBV5-8 and J is TRBJ2-7, with 13 nucleotides matching TRBD2. Germline V gene lookup returns CDR1 SGHTS and CDR2 YDEGEE. The CDR3 is 17 residues long. After removal of 6 bases from V and 7 bases from J, the junction contained 16 bases not matched to a gene. In DNA form, the CDR3 reads TGTGCCAGCACCATGATGTTAACTAGCGGGAGGGCCGTTGAGCAGTACTTC. Its translation: CASTMMLTSGRAVEQYF.

CDR3 sequence (DNA): TGTGCCAGCATGGGGGGTGACTCGGGCACCGGGGAGCTGTTTTTT. Protein product: CASMGGDSGTGELFF. The rearrangement links TRBV6-9 to TRBJ2-2; perhaps TRBD2 as D (6 bases). The CDR3 consists of 15 residues. Germline CDR1 reads MNHGY; CDR2 reads SVAAGI. V lost 7 bases and J lost 4, with 16 bases in between.